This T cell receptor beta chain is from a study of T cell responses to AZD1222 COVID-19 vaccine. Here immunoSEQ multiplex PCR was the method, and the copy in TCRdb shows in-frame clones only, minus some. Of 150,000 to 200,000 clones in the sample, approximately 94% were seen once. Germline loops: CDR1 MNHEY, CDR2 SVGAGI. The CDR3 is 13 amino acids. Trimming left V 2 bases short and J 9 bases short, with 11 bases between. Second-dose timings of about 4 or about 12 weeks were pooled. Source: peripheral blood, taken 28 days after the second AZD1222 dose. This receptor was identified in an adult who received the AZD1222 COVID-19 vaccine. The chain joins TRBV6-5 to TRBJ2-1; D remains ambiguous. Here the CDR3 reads CASSYVVGGEQFF. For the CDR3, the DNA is TGTGCCAGCAGTTACGTTGTAGGTGGTGAGCAGTTCTTC.